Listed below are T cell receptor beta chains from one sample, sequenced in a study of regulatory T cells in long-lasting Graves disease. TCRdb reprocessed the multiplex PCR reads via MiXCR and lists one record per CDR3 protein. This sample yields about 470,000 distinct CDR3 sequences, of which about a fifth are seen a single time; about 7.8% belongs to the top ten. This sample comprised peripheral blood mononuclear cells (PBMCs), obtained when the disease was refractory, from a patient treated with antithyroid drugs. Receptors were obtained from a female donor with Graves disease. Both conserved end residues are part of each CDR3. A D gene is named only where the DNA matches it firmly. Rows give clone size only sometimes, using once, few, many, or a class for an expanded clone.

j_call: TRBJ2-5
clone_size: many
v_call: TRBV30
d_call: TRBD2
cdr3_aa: CAWRTSGSLEETQYF
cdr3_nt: TGTGCCTGGAGGACTAGCGGGAGTCTCGAAGAGACCCAGTACTTC

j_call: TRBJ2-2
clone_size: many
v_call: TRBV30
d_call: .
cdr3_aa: CAWSVSRSSGNTGELFF
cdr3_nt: TGTGCCTGGAGCGTGAGCCGTAGTAGCGGCAACACCGGGGAGCTGTTTTTT

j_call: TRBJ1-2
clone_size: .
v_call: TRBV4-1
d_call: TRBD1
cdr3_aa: CASSQLQGDYGYTF
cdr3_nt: TGCGCCAGCAGCCAACTACAGGGGGACTATGGCTACACCTTC

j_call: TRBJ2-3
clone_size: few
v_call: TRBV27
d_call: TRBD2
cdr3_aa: CASKASGRDTQYF
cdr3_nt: TGTGCCAGCAAAGCTAGCGGGAGGGATACGCAGTATTTT

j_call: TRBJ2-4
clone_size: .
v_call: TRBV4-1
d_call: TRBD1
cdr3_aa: CASSQAAGGLNIQYF
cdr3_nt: TGCGCCAGCAGCCAAGCCGCAGGGGGCCTGAACATTCAGTACTTC

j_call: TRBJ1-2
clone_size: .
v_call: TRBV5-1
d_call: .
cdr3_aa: CASSWGAGGINGYTF
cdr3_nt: TGCGCCAGCAGCTGGGGTGCGGGGGGCATTAATGGCTACACCTTC

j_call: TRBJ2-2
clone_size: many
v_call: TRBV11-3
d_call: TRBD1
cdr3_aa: CASSPGQGRAGELFF
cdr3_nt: TGTGCCAGCAGCCCAGGACAGGGGAGGGCCGGGGAGCTGTTTTTT

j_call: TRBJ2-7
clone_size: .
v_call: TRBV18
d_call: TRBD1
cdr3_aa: CASSPLTGQGGEQYF
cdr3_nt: TGTGCCAGCTCACCACTAACCGGACAGGGCGGGGAGCAGTACTTC

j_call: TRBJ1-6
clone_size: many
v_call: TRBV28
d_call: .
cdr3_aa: CASSLDMRSSYNSPLHF
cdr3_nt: TGTGCCAGCAGCCTTGATATGAGGAGCTCCTATAATTCACCCCTCCACTTT

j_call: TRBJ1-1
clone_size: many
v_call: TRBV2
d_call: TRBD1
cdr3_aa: CASSGAGTVNTEAFF
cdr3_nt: TGTGCCAGCAGCGGCGCCGGGACAGTGAACACTGAAGCTTTCTTT

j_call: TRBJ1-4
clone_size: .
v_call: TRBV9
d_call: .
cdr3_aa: CASSVGTFVGKLFF
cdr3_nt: TGTGCCAGCAGCGTAGGGACGTTTGTGGGAAAACTGTTTTTT

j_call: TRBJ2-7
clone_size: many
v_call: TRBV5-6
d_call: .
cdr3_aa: CASSLVWQGTYEQYF
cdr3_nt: TGTGCCAGCAGCTTGGTTTGGCAGGGGACCTACGAGCAGTACTTC

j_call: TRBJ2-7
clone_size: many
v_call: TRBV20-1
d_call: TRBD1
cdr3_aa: CSARVGQGPYEQYF
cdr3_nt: TGCAGTGCTAGAGTTGGACAGGGACCCTACGAGCAGTACTTC

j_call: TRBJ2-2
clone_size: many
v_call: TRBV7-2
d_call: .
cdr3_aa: CASSFLSAGELFF
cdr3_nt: TGTGCCAGCAGCTTTCTTTCTGCCGGGGAGCTGTTTTTT

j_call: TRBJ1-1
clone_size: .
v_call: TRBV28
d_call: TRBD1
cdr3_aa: CASSLGTGGDSNTEAFF
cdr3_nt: TGTGCCAGCAGCCTCGGGACAGGGGGGGATTCGAACACTGAAGCTTTCTTT

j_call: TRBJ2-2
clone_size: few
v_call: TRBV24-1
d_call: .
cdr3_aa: CATRGRTTGELFF
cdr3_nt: TGTGCCACCAGGGGCAGAACCACCGGGGAGCTGTTTTTT

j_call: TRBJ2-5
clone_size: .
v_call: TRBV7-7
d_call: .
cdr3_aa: CASSLVRRGDPTQETQYF
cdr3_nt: TGTGCTAGCAGCTTAGTAAGGCGGGGTGACCCCACACAAGAGACCCAGTACTTC

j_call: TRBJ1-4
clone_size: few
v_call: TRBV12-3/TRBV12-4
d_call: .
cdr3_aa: CASSLSRGVEKLFF
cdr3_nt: TGTGCCAGCAGTTTGAGCAGGGGAGTTGAAAAACTGTTTTTT

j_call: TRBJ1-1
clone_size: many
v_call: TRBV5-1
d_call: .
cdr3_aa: CASSLAGQNMNTEAFF
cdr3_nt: TGCGCCAGCAGCTTGGCCGGACAGAACATGAACACTGAAGCTTTCTTT

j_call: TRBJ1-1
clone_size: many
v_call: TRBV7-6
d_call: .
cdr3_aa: CASSLARGGGTEAFF
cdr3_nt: TGTGCCAGCAGCTTAGCGCGGGGGGGAGGCACTGAAGCTTTCTTT

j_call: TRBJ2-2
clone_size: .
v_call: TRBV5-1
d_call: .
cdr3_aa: CASSLGPRNTGELFF
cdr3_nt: TGCGCCAGCAGCTTGGGCCCCCGAAACACCGGGGAGCTGTTTTTT

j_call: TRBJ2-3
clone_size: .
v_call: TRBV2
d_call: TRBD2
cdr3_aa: CASSDASGSDTDTQYF
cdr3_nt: TGTGCCAGCAGTGACGCGAGCGGGAGTGACACAGATACGCAGTATTTT

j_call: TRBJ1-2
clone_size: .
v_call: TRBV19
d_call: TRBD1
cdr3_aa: CASSGTGVRNYGYTF
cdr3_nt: TGTGCCAGTAGTGGGACAGGGGTCCGTAACTATGGCTACACCTTC

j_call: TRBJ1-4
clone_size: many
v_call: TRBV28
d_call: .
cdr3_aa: CASSLTGIHNEKLFF
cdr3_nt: TGTGCCAGCAGCCTTACAGGGATCCACAATGAAAAACTGTTTTTT

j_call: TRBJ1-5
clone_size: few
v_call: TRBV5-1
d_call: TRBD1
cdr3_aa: CASSSGGQGLNQPQHF
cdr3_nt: TGCGCCAGCAGCAGCGGGGGACAGGGCCTCAATCAGCCCCAGCATTTT

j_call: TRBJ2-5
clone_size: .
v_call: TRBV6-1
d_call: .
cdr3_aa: CATGGVQETQYF
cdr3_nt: TGTGCCACCGGGGGCGTACAAGAGACCCAGTACTTC

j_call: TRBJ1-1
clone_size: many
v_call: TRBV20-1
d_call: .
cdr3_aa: CSARDQGHSNTEAFF
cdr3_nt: TGCAGTGCTAGAGATCAAGGACATTCGAACACTGAAGCTTTCTTT

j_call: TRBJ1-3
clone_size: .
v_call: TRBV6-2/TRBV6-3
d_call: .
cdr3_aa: CASSYSRDARLNTIYF
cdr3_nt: TGTGCCAGCAGTTACTCGCGGGACGCGCGTCTGAACACCATATATTTT

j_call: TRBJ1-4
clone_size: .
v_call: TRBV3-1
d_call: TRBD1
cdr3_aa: CASSQHPGQGTLFF
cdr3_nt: TGTGCCAGCAGCCAACACCCGGGACAGGGTACACTGTTTTTT

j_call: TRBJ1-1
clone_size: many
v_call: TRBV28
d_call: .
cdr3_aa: CASSLILSEAFF
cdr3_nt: TGTGCCAGCAGCCTTATACTTTCTGAAGCTTTCTTT

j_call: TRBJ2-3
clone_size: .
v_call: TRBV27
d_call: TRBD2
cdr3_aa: CASSLPGLAGGTDTQYF
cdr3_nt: TGTGCCAGCAGTCTCCCTGGACTAGCGGGAGGAACAGATACGCAGTATTTT

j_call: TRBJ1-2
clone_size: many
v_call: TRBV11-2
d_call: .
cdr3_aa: CASSHNEGGYTF
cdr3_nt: TGTGCCAGCAGCCATAACGAGGGGGGCTACACCTTC

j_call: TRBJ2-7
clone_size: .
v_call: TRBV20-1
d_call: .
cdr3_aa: CSAGTLAGDTYEQYF
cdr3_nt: TGCAGTGCTGGGACCCTAGCTGGGGATACCTACGAGCAGTACTTC

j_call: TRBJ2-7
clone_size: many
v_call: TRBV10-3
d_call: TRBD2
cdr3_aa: CAIRPSSGSSYEQYF
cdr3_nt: TGTGCCATCAGGCCATCTAGCGGGAGCTCCTACGAGCAGTACTTC

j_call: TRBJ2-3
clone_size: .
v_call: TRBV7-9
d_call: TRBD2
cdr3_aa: CASSLPGTSGSTDTQYF
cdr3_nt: TGTGCCAGCAGCTTACCAGGGACTAGCGGGAGTACAGATACGCAGTATTTT

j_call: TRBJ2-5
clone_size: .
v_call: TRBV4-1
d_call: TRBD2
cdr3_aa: CASSQVNSGRVYQETQYF
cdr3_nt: TGCGCCAGCAGCCAAGTCAATAGCGGGAGGGTTTACCAAGAGACCCAGTACTTC

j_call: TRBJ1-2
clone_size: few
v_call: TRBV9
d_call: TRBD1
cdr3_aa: CASSVEGGGYTF
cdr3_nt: TGTGCCAGCAGCGTAGAAGGGGGCGGCTACACCTTC

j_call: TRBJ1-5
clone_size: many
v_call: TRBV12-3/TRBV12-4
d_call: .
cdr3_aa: CASSLEQSNQPQHF
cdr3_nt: TGTGCCAGCAGTTTGGAACAGAGCAATCAGCCCCAGCATTTT

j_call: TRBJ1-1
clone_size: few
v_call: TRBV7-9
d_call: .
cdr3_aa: CASSPGPAGVNTEAFF
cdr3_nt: TGTGCCAGCAGCCCCGGCCCGGCGGGAGTCAACACTGAAGCTTTCTTT

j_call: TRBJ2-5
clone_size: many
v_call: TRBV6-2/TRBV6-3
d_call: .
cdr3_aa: CASSYSLGTTGTQYF
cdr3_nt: TGTGCCAGCAGTTACTCGCTTGGGACCACCGGGACCCAGTACTTC

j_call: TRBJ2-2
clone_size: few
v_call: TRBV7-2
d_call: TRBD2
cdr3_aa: CASSRALREGGTGELFF
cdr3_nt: TGTGCCAGCAGCCGAGCGCTGCGGGAGGGTGGCACCGGGGAGCTGTTTTTT

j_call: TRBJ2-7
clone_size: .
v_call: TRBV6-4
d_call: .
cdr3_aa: CASSEWPNYEQYF
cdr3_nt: TGTGCCAGCAGTGAATGGCCCAACTACGAGCAGTACTTC

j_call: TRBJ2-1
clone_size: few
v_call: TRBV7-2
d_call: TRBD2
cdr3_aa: CASSITSGSLNEQFF
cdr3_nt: TGTGCCAGCAGCATTACTAGCGGGAGCTTAAATGAGCAGTTCTTC

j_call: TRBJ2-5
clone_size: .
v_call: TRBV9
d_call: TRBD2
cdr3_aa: CASSVGGGLAGGRTQTQYF
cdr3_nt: TGTGCCAGCAGCGTCGGCGGGGGACTAGCGGGAGGGAGGACTCAGACCCAGTACTTC

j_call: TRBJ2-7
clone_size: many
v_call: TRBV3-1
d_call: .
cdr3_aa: CASSQGSSPREQYF
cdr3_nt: TGTGCCAGCAGCCAGGGGAGTTCTCCTCGAGAGCAGTACTTC

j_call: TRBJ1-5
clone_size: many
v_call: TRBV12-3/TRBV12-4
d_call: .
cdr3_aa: CASTRLGQPQHF
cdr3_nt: TGTGCCAGCACTAGGTTGGGACAGCCCCAGCATTTT

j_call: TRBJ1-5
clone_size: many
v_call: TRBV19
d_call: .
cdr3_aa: CASSIRAGRGQPQHF
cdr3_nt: TGTGCCAGTAGTATTCGTGCAGGGCGGGGGCAGCCCCAGCATTTT

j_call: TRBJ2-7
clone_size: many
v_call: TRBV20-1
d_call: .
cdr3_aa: CSVRMRGTYEQYF
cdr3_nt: TGCAGTGTCAGAATGCGCGGGACCTACGAGCAGTACTTC

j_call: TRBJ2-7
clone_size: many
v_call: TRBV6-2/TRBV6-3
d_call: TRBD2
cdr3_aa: CASRDSGRAGYEQYF
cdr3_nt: TGTGCCAGCAGGGATAGCGGGAGGGCCGGGTACGAGCAGTACTTC

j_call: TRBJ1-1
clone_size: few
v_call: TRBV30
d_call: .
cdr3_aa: CAWKGRNENTEAFF
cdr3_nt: TGTGCCTGGAAGGGTAGGAACGAGAACACTGAAGCTTTCTTT

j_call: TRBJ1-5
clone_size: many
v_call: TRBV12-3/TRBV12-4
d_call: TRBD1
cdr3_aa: CASSRGQGYDQPQHF
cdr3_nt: TGTGCCAGCAGCCGAGGACAGGGATATGATCAGCCCCAGCATTTT

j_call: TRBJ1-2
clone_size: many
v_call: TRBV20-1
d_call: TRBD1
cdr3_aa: CSARGQTGDGYTF
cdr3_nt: TGCAGTGCTAGAGGTCAGACAGGGGATGGCTACACCTTC

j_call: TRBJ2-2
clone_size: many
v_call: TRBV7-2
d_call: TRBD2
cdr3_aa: CASSLGASGRGTGELFF
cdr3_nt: TGTGCCAGCAGCTTAGGCGCTAGCGGGAGGGGCACCGGGGAGCTGTTTTTT

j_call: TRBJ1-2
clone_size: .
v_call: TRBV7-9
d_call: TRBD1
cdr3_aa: CASSSGKEGGPGGYTF
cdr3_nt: TGTGCCAGCAGCTCCGGGAAGGAAGGGGGCCCTGGTGGCTACACCTTC

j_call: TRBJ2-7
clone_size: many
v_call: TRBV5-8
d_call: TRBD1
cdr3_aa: CASSLRGRSYEQYF
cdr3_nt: TGTGCCAGCAGCTTGAGGGGGCGTTCCTACGAGCAGTACTTC

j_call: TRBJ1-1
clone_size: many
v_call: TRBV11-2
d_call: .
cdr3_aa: CASSSETDTEAFF
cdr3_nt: TGTGCCAGCAGTTCCGAGACAGACACTGAAGCTTTCTTT